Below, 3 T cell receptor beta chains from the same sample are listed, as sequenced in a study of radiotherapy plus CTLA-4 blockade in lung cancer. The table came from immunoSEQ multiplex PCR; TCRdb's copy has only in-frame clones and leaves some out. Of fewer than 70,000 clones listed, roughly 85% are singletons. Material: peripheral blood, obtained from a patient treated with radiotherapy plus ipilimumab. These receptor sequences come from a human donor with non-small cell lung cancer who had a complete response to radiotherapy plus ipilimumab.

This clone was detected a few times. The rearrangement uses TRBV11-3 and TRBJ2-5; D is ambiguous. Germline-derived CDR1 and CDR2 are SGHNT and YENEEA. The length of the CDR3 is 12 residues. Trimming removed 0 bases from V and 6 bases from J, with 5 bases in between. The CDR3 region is CASSLDGKTQYF. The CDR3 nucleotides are TGTGCCAGCAGCTTAGACGGAAAGACCCAGTACTTC. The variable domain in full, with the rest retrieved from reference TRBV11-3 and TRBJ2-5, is EAGVVQSPRYKIIEKKQPVAFWCNPISGHNTLYWYLQNLGQGPELLIRYENEEAVDDSQLPKDRFSAERLKGVDSTLKIQPAELGDSAVYLCASSLDGKTQYFGPGTRLLVL.

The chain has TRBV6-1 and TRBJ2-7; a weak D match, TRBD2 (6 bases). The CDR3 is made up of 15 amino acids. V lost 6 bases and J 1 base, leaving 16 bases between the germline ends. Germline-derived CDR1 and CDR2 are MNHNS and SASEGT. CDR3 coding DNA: TGTGCCAGCAGCCCGTGGAGGGTTGGTTCCTACGAGCAGTACTTC. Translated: CASSPWRVGSYEQYF.

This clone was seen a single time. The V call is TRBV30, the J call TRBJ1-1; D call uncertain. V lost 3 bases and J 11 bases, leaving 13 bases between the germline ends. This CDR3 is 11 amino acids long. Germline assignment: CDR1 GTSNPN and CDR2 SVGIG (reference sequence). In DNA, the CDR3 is TGTGCCTGGAGGTGGAGGTCTAGTGCTTTCTTT. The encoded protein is CAWRWRSSAFF. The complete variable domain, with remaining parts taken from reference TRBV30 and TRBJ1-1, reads SQTIHQWPATLVQPVGSPLSLECTVEGTSNPNLYWYRQAAGRGLQLLFYSVGIGQISSEVPQNLSASRPQDRQFILSSKKLLLSDSGFYLCAWRWRSSAFFGQGTRLTVV.